These T cell receptor beta chains were read from a single sample in a study of blood T cell repertoires in COVID-19. Generated by immunoSEQ multiplex PCR, the TCRdb table keeps only in-frame clones and is missing some. The sample carries approximately 300,000 clones, roughly 90% recorded once. Sequencing was carried out using peripheral blood. The origin of the receptors is a woman aged 45 to 65 with active or convalescent COVID-19. Each CDR3 is given with its conserved first and last residue. A D gene is named only where the DNA matches it firmly.

TRBV6-2/TRBV6-3 - CASSYSPNRKSYGYTF
TRBV11-2 - CASSLAGGLGIPYEQYF
TRBV28 TRBD1 CASSSPGTGWNTIYF
TRBV7-9 - CASSSLPGLTYNEQFF
TRBV2 - CASSADRYNEQFF
TRBV29-1 TRBD1 CSVASGTGSGNTIYF
TRBV9 TRBD1 CASSPGTGGGFQPQHF
TRBV11-3 - CASSLDVGPPGELFF
TRBV10-2 - CASSEWGGGSNEKLFF
TRBV4-1 - CASSQDYSAGVGYTIYF
TRBV19 - CASTRGGRGGGNEQYF
TRBV18 TRBD2 CASSPSSGGAYNEQFF
TRBV5-1 TRBD1 CASSLGTGYEQYF
TRBV7-2 TRBD2 CASGSGEGIWQNEQFF
TRBV15 - CATSRGLIYEQYF
TRBV5-4 - CASSLETQEAFF
TRBV15 - CATSRDPRDTFYNEQFF
TRBV4-1 TRBD2 CASSQDIAGGRTDTQYF
TRBV24-1 - CATSESGNTGELFF
TRBV30 - CAWSVSAGSSGNTIYF
TRBV7-3 TRBD1 CAGPTGTGIEQYF
TRBV29-1 - CSVHKEVGTQYF
TRBV18 TRBD1 CASSPGTGGEGYTF
TRBV20-1 - CSALYGNEQFF
TRBV12-3/TRBV12-4 TRBD2 CASSWGGGELFF
TRBV18 TRBD1 CASSPATGGAYYGYTF
TRBV7-2 TRBD1 CASSLGDRANYHF
TRBV5-1 TRBD1 CASSPGGANEKLFF
TRBV30 TRBD1 CAWSPGDRGEKLFF
TRBV19 TRBD2 CASSELAGVPDTQYF
TRBV5-7 - CASTPDKYTGELFF
TRBV7-9 TRBD2 CASSSLTSGGARNEQFF
TRBV7-6 TRBD2 CASSLVPSGSYNEQFF
TRBV14 - CASSPRLGQRNTEAFF
TRBV5-1 - CARSWGGAGQPQHF
TRBV11-2 - CASSLNRGGAYNEQFF
TRBV6-2/TRBV6-3 - CASSYSIRGTRGTGELFF
TRBV27 TRBD1 CASSLWGQGARLGNEQFF
TRBV5-5 TRBD1 CASSGGQGIGNTEAFF
TRBV2 TRBD1 CASTPGQYTGELFF
TRBV5-6 - CASSLDQGRAYEQYF
TRBV4-3 TRBD2 CASSQDGSGGAVVTQYF
TRBV27 - CASSRIIPGGENTEAFF
TRBV15 - CATSRDRGGSLQPQHF
TRBV29-1 - CSVRGRTNTEAFF
TRBV11-3 TRBD1 CASSLSGTGRNTQYF
TRBV27 - CASSPGHGYGYTF
TRBV2 - CASSEALQVGNIQYF
TRBV28 TRBD1 CASGQVEIHEQFF
TRBV28 TRBD1 CASSFRTGGEKLFF
TRBV6-6 TRBD1 CGVLTGALGTEAFF
TRBV15 - CATSRDPKRLNQPQHF
TRBV28 TRBD2 CASSSPGRGTSVTSYEQYF
TRBV5-1 - CASSLEVTAEAFF
TRBV29-1 TRBD1 CSGETGGRAFF